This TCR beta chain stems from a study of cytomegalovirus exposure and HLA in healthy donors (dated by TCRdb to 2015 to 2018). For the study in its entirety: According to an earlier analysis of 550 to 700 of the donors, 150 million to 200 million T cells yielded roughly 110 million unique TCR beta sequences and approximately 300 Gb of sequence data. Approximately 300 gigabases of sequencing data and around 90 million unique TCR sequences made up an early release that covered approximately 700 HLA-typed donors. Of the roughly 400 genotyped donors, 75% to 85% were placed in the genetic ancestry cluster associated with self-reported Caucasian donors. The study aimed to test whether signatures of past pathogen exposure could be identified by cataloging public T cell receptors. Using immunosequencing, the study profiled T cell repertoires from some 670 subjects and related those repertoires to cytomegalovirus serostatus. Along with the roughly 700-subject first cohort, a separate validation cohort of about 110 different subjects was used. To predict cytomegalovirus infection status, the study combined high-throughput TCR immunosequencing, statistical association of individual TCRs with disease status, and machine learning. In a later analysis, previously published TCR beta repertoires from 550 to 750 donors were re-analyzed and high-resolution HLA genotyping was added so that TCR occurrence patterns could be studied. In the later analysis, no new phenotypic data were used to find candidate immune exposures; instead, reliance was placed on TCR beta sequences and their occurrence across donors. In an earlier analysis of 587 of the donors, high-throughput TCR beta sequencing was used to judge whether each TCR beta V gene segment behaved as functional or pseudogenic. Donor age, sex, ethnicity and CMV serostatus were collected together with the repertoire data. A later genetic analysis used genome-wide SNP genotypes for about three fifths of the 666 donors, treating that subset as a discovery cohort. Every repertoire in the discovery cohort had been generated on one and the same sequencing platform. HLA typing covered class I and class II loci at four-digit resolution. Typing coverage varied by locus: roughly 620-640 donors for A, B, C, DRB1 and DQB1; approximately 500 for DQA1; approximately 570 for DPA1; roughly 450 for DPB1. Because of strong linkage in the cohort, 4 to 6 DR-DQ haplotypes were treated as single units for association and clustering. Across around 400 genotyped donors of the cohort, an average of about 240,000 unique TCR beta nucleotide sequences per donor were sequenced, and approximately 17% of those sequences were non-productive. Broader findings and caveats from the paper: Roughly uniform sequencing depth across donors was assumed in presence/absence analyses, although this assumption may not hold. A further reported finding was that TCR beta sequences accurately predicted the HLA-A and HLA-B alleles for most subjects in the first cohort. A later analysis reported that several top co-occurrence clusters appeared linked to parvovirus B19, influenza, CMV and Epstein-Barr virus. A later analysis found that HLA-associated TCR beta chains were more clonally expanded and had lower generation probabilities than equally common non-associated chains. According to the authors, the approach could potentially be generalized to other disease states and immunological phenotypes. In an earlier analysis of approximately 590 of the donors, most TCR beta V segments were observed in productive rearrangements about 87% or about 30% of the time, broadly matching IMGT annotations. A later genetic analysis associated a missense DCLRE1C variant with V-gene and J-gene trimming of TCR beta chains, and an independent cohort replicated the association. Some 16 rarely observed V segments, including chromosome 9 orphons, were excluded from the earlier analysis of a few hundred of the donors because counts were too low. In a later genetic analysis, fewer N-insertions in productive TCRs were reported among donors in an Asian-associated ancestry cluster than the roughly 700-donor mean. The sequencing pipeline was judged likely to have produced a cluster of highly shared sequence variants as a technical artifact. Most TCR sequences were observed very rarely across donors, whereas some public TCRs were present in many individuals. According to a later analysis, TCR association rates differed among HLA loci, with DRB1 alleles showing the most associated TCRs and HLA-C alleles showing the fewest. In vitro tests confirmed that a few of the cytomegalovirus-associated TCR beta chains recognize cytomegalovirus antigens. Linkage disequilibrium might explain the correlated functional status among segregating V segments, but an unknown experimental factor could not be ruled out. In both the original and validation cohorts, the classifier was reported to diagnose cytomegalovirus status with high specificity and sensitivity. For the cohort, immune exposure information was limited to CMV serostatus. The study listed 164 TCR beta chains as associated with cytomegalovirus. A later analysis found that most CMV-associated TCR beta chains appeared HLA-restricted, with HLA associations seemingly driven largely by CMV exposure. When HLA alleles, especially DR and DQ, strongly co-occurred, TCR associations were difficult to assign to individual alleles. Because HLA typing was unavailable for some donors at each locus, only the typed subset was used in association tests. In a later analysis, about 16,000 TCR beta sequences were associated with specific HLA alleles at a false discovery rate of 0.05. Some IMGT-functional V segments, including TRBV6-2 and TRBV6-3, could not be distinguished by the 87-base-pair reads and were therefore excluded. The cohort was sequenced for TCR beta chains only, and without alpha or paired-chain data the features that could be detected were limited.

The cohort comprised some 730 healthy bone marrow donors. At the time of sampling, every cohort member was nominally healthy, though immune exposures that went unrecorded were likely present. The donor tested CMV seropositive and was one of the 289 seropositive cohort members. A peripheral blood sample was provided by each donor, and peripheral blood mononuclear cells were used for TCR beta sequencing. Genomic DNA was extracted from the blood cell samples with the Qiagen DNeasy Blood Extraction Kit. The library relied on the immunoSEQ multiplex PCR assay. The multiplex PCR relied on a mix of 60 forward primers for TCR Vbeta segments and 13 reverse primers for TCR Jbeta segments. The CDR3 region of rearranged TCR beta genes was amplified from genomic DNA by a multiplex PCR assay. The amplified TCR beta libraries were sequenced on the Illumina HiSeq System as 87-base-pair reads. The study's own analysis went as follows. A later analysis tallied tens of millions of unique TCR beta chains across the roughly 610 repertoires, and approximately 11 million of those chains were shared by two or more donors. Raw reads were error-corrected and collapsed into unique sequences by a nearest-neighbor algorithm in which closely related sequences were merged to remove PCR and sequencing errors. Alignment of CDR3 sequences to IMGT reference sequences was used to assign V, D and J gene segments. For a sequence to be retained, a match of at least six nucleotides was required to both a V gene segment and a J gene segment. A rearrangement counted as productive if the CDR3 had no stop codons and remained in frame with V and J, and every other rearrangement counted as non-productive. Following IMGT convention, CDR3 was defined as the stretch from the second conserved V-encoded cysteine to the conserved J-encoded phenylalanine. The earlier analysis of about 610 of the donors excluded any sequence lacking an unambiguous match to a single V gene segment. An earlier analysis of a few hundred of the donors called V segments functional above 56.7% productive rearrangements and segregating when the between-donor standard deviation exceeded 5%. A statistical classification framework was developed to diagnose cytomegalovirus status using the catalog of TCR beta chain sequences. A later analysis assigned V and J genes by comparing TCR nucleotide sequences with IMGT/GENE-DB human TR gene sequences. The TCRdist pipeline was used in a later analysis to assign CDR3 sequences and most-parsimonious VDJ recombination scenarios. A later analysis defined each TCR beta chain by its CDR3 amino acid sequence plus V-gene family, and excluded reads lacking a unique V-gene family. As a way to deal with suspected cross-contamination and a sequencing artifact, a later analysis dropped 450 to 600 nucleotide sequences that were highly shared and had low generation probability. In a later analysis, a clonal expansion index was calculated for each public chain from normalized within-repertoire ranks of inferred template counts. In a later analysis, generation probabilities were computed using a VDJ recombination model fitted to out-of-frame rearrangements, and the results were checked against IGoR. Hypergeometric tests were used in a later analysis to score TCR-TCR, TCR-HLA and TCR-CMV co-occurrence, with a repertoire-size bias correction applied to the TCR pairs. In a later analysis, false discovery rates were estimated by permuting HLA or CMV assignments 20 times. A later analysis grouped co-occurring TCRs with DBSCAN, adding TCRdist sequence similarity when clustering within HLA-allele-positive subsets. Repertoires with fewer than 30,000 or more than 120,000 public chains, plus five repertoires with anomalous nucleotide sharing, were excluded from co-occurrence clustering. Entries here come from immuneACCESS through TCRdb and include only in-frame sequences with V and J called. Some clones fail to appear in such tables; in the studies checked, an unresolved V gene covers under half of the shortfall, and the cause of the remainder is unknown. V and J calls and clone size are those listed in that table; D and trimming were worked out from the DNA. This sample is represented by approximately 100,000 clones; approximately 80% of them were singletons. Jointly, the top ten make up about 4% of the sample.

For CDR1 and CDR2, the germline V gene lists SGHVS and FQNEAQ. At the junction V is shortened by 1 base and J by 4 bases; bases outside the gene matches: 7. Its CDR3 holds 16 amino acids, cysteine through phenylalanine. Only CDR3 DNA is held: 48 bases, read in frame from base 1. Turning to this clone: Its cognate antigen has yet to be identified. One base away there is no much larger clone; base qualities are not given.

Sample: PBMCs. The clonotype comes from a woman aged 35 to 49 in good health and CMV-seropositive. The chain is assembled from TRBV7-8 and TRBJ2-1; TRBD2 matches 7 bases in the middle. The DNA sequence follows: TGTGCCAGCAGCTTAGGGGGCCTAGCGGAGTACAATGAGCAGTTCTTC. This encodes CASSLGGLAEYNEQFF.